What follows describes a single T cell receptor beta chain. What it binds is not known. The data were taken from a study of beta chain features in type 1 diabetes. Notes on the study in general: Across all four CD4+ subsets, people with type 1 diabetes showed modestly shorter TCRB CDR3s. cDNA-based reads could over-represent cells with high TCR expression.

The CDR3 loop spans 17 amino acids. Germline-derived CDR1 and CDR2 are LGHNA and YNFKEQ. Germline trimming cut 4 bases from V and 2 bases from J; bases unmatched to any gene: 4. As every portion of the isolated RNA was reverse transcribed, the sequencing read expressed TCRB transcripts. Sequenced by immunoSEQ multiplex PCR; TCRdb stores in-frame clones only, minus some. The sample lists 250,000 to 350,000 clones; roughly an eighth were seen once. This clonotype was obtained from a young man with type 1 diabetes. Specimen: naive CD4+ T cells from blood. The gene calls are TRBV4-2 and TRBJ2-4; 14 bases are a match to TRBD2. The CDR3: CASSPGTSGSTKNIQYF. The CDR3 region has the DNA TGTGCCAGCAGCCCCGGGACTAGCGGGAGTACCAAAAACATTCAGTACTTC.